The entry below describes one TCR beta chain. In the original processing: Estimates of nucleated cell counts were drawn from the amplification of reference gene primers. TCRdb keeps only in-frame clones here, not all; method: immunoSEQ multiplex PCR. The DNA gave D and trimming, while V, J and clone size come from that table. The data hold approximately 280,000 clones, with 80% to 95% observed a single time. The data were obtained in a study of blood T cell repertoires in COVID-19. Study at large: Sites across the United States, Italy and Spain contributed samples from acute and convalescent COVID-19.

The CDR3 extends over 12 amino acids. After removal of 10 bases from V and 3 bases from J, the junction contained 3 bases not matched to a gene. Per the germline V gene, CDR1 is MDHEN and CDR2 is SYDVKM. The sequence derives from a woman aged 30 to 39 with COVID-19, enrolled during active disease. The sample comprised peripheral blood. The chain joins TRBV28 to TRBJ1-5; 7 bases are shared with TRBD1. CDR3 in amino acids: CATQGNNQPQHF. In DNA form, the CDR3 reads TGTGCCACACAGGGGAACAATCAGCCCCAGCATTTT.